What follows is one TCR beta chain and its context. The antigen is unknown. The table came from immunoSEQ multiplex PCR; TCRdb's copy has only in-frame clones and leaves some out. The sample includes 140,000 or so clones, roughly 87% seen only once; the top ten take roughly 1.5%. This record comes from a study of T cell responses to AZD1222 COVID-19 vaccine. Study results and limitations: Donors skewed white British and female; clonal diversity was possibly underestimated. Repertoires in all cases were sampled only once the peak T cell response had passed. When two AZD1222 doses had been given, Spike-specific TCR breadth and depth rose. Spike was spanned by vaccine-associated CD4 TCRs, which were dominant at 160-218 and 743-854.

The TCR sequence derives from an adult who received the AZD1222 COVID-19 vaccine. The sample consisted of peripheral blood, taken 28 days after the second AZD1222 dose.

The chain's CDR3 is CASRKAGAYEQYF. The CDR3 DNA reads as TGTGCCAGCAGGAAAGCGGGAGCATACGAGCAGTACTTC. The chain couples TRBV2 to TRBJ2-7; 8 positions match TRBD2. The CDR3 is 13 residues long. With 6 bases clipped from V and 4 bases from J, the junction kept 5 bases outside the gene matches. Germline V gene sequence: CDR1 SNHLY, CDR2 FYNNEI.